The rows below give T cell receptor beta chains drawn from one sample of a study of blood T cell repertoires in COVID-19. The assay was immunoSEQ multiplex PCR, and TCRdb's table has in-frame clones only and misses some. The sample carries about 200,000 clones, more than 70% recorded once. Sequenced material: peripheral blood. Every receptor here comes from a man aged 50 to 60 with COVID-19, enrolled during active disease. CDR3s include the opening cysteine and the closing phenylalanine or tryptophan. Fields, in order: D gene, J gene, V gene, clone size, CDR3 DNA, CDR3 protein. A D gene is named only where the DNA matches it firmly. Rows may omit the clone size; those that give it use once, few, many or a size class.

>TRBD1|TRBJ2-1|TRBV5-4|-
TGTGCCAGCAGCTTACGACAGGGTGGAGGTGAGCAGTTCTTC
CASSLRQGGGEQFF
>-|TRBJ2-1|TRBV5-1|-
TGCGCCAGCATGACCCAAGGCCGGGGTACCGATGAGCAGTTCTTC
CASMTQGRGTDEQFF
>-|TRBJ2-1|TRBV7-9|-
TGTGCCAGCAGTCCACGAGGGTTTGAGCAGTTCTTC
CASSPRGFEQFF
>TRBD2|TRBJ2-3|TRBV4-3|-
TGCGCCAGCAGCCAACGAAGCGGGGGGGAGGGCGCGCAGTATTTT
CASSQRSGGEGAQYF
>-|TRBJ2-3|TRBV27|-
TGTGCCAGCAGTCGAACAGTCACAGATACGCAGTATTTT
CASSRTVTDTQYF
>-|TRBJ1-2|TRBV14|-
TGTGCCAGCAGCCAAGAGTTATTCTATGGCTACACCTTC
CASSQELFYGYTF
>-|TRBJ1-1|TRBV3-1/TRBV3-2|-
TGTGCCAGCAGCCGTACCCCCAGGGATAAAGCTTTCTTT
CASSRTPRDKAFF
>TRBD2|TRBJ2-2|TRBV5-6|few
TGTGCCAGCAGCTGGGGACTAGCCCCCGGGGAGCTGTTTTTT
CASSWGLAPGELFF
>-|TRBJ1-5|TRBV7-9|once
TGTGCCAGCAGCTTAGGGATGGGGCTGCGCAATCAGCCCCAGCATTTT
CASSLGMGLRNQPQHF
>-|TRBJ1-5|TRBV19|few
TGTGCCAGTAGTATACCCGGAGACCTTAGCAATCAGCCCCAGCATTTT
CASSIPGDLSNQPQHF
>TRBD1|TRBJ2-1|TRBV28|-
TGTGCCAGCAGCGCCACCCGAGGACAGGTATACAATGAGCAGTTCTTC
CASSATRGQVYNEQFF
>TRBD1|TRBJ2-2|TRBV18|-
TGTGCCAGCTCTCCGGGACAGGGATTTTCCGGGGAGCTGTTTTTT
CASSPGQGFSGELFF
>TRBD1|TRBJ1-6|TRBV9|-
TGTGCCAGCAGCGTAGAACAGGGGTTTGGTTCACCCCTCCACTTT
CASSVEQGFGSPLHF
>TRBD1|TRBJ1-2|TRBV9|-
TGTGCCAGCAGCAACCAGGGGGTGGGAAACTATGGCTACACCTTC
CASSNQGVGNYGYTF
>-|TRBJ2-7|TRBV6-2/TRBV6-3|-
TGTGCCAGCAGCCCCCTCGGACACGTATACTTC
CASSPLGHVYF
>TRBD2|TRBJ2-3|TRBV7-2|-
TGTGCCAGCACCCAGAACCCTAGCGGGAGTTACACAGATACGCAGTATTTT
CASTQNPSGSYTDTQYF
>TRBD1|TRBJ1-2|TRBV7-9|once
TGTGCCAGCAGCCCGGCCGGGACAGGGAACTATGGCTACACCTTC
CASSPAGTGNYGYTF